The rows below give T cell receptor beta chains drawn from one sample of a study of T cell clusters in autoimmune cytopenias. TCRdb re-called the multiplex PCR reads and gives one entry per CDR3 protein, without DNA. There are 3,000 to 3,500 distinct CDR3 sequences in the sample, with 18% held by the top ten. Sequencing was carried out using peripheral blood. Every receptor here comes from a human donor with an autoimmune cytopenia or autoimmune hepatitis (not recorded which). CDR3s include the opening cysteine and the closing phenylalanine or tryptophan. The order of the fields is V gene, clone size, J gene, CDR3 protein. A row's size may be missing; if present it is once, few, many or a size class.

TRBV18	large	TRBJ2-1	CASSPPSTSWELSNEQFF
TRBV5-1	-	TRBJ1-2	CASSLWSDGYTF
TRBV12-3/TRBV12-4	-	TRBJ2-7	CASSEASGGQGYEQYF
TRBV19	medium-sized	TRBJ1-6	CASSNHRDRLNSPLHF
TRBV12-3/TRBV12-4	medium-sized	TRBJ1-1	CASRGTEWNTEAFF
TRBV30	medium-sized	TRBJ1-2	CAWSTLYGYTF
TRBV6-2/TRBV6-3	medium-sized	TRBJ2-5	CASSPKETQYF
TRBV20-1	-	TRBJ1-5	CSARDFKGAWEPQHF
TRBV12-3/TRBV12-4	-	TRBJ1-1	CASSSNRHTEAFF
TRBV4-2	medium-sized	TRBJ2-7	CASSQKGGNEQYF
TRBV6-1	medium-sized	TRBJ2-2	CASSGRGGYSNTGELFF
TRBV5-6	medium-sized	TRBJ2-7	CASSLGPGEQYF
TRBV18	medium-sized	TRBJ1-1	CASSPSTSQNTEAFF
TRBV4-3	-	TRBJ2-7	CASSQGRQGGQYF
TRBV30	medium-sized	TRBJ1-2	CAWSPLGGYTF
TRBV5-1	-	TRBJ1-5	CASSLVPDQPQHF
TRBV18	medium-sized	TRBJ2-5	CASSPPFGLPLSETQYF
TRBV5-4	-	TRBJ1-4	CASSFSGEEDEKLFF
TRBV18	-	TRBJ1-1	CASSPPRRRQGVNTEAFF
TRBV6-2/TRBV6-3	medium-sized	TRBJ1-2	CASSFGTPEFYTF
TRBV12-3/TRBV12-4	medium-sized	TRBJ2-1	CASSRDRKERFF
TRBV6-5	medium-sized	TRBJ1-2	CASSYFGGNYGYTF
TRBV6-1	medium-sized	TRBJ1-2	CASREQGSGGYTF
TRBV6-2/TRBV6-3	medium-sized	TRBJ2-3	CASSLAGLTDTQYF
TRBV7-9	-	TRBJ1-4	CASSPARDEEKLFF
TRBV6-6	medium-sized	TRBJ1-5	CASSYSRSFDQPQHF
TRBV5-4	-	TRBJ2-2	CASSLFRDRFTGELFF
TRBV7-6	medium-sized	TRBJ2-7	CASSSNPTQTGSDYEQYF
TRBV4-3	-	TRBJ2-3	CASSSPNRDTQYF
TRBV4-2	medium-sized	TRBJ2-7	CASSQGVWGEQYF
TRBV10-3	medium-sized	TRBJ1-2	CAIKRTGDDGYTF
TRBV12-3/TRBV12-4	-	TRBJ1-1	CASSETTPNTEAFF
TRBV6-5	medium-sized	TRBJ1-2	CASRDENYGYTF
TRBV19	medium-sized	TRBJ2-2	CASSRGTTGELFF
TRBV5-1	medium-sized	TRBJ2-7	CASSTQGYEQYF
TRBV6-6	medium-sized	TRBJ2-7	CATLGGQSYEQYF
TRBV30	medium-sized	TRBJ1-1	CAWSVGHTEAFF
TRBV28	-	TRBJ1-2	CASSLSTGAGYTF
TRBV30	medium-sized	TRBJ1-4	CAWSVTFNEKLFF
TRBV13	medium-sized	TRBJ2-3	CASSLRSFGTDTQYF
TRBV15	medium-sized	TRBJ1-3	CATSSDQGSFAGNTIYF
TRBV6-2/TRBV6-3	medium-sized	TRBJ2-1	CASSYPWGVGNNEQFF
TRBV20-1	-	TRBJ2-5	CSRGRQETQYF